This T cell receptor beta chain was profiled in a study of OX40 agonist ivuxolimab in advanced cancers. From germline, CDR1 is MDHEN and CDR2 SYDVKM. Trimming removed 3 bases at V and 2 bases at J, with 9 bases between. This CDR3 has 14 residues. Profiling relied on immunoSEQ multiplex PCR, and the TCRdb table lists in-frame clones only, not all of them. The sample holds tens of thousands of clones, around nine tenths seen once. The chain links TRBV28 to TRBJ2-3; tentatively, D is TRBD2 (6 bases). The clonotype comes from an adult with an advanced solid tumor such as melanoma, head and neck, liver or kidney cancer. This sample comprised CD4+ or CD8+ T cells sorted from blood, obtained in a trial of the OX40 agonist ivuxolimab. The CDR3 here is CASSLGLPTDTQYF. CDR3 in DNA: TGTGCCAGCAGTTTGGGACTCCCCACAGATACGCAGTATTTT.